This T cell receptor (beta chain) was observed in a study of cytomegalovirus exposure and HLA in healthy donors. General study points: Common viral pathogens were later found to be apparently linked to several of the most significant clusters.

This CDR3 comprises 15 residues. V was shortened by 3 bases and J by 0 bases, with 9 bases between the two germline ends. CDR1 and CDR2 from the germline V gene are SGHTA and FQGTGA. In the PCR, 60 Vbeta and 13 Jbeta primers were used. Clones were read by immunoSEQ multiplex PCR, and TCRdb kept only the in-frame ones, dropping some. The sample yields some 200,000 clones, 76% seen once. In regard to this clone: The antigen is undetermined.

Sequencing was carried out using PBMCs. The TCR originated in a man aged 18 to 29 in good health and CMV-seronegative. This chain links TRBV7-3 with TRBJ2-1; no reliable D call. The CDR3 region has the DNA TGTGCCAGCAGCTTCGGGTCAAGCTCCTACAATGAGCAGTTCTTC. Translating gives CASSFGSSSYNEQFF.